This T cell receptor beta chain was found in a study of CD8 T cells in Susac syndrome. The germline gives CDR1 LGHDT, CDR2 YNNKEL (reference sequence). The CDR3 sequence is 20 residues long. With 1 base removed from V and 4 bases from J, the gap between germline ends came to 25 bases. Staining for CD27 and CD45RA set out the memory subsets used for TEMRA sorting. Reverse transcription used roughly 0.5 to 1 ug RNA and random hexamers. TCRdb processed the immunoSEQ multiplex PCR reads anew with MiXCR; each CDR3 protein has one entry. The repertoire consists of roughly 2,100 distinct CDR3 sequences, with 70% to 75% occurring once and the leading ten covering approximately 11%.

This chain links TRBV3-1 with TRBJ2-2; D might be TRBD1 (5 bases). Sequencing was done on a sample of CD8+ TEMRA cells from PBMCs. As for subset: FACS-sorted terminally differentiated effector memory CD8+ T cells re-expressing CD45RA (CD8+ TEMRA). The source is a human donor with Susac syndrome. In DNA form, the CDR3 reads TGTGCCAGCAGCCAAGTTCCGACAGTAATCCCATTTTGGGGCACCGGGGAGCTGTTTTTT. Translated, it gives CASSQVPTVIPFWGTGELFF.